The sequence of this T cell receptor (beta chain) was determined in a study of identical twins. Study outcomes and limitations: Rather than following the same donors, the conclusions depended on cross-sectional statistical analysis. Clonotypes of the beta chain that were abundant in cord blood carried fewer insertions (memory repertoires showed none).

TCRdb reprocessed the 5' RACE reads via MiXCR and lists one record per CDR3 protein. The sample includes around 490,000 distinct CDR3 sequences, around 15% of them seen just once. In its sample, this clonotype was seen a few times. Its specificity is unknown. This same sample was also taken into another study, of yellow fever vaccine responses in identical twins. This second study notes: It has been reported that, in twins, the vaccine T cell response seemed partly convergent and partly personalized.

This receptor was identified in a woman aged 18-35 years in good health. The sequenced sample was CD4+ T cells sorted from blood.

The CDR3 nucleotides read TGTGCCAGCAGCTTAGCAGGGGGCGTCGTCACCGGGGAGCTGTTTTTT. It codes for CASSLAGGVVTGELFF. The rearrangement uses TRBV7-2 and TRBJ2-2; the match to TRBD1 covers 7 bases. Germline-derived CDR1 and CDR2 are SGHTA and FQGNSA. V shed 0 bases and J 4 bases; nucleotides not matched to a gene: 5. CDR3 size: 16 residues.